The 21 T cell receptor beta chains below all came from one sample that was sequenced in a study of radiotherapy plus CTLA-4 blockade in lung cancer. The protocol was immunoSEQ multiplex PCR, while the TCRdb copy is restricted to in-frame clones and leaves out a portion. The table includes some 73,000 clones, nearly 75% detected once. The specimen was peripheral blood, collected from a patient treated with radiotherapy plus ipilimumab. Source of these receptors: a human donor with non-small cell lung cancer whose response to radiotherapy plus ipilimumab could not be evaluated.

This CDR3 is CASSGAQFYGYTF. CDR3 in DNA: TGTGCCAGCAGTGGGGCTCAGTTCTATGGCTACACCTTC. The chain has TRBV25-1 and TRBJ1-2; D not certain. In germline, CDR1 is MGHDK, CDR2 SYGVNS. The CDR3 totals 13 residues. V was shortened by 4 bases and J by 4 bases, with 10 bases between the two germline ends.

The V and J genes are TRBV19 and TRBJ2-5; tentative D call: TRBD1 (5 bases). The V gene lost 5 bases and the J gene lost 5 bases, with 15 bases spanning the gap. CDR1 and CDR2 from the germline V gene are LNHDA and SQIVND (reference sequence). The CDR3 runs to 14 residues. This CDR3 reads CASSRRDLWETQYF. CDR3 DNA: TGTGCCAGTAGTCGCAGGGATCTTTGGGAGACCCAGTACTTC. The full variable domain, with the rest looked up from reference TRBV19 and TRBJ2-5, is DGGITQSPKYLFRKEGQNVTLSCEQNLNHDAMYWYRQDPGQGLRLIYYSQIVNDFQKGDIAEGYSVSREKKESFPLTVTSAQKNPTAFYLCASSRRDLWETQYFGPGTRLLVL.

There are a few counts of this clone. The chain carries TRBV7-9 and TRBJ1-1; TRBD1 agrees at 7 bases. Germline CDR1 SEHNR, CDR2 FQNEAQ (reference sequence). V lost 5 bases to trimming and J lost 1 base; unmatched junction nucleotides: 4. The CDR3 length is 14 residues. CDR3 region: CASSPSGGNTEAFF. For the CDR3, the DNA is TGTGCCAGCAGCCCCTCAGGGGGGAACACTGAAGCTTTCTTT. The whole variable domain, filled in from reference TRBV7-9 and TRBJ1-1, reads DTGVSQNPRHKITKRGQNVTFRCDPISEHNRLYWYRQTLGQGPEFLTYFQNEAQLEKSRLLSDRFSAERPKGSFSTLEIQRTEQGDSAMYLCASSPSGGNTEAFFGQGTRLTVV.

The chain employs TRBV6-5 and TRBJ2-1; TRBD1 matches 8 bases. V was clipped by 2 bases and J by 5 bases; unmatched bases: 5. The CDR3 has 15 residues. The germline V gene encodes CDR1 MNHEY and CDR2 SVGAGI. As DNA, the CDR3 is TGTGCCAGCAGTTACCGGGACAGGAGTCACAATGAGCAGTTCTTC. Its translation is CASSYRDRSHNEQFF.

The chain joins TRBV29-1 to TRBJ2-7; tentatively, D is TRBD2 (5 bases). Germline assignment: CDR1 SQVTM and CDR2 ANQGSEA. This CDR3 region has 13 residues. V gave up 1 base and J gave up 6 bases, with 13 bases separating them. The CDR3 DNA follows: TGCAGCGTTGAAGCGTCAAGGGAGTTCGAGCAGTACTTC. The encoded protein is CSVEASREFEQYF.

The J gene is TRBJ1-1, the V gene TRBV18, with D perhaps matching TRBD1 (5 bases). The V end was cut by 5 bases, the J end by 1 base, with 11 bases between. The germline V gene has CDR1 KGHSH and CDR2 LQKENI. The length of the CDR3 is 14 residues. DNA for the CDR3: TGTGCCAGCTCATCCCTCGGGGGGAACACTGAAGCTTTCTTT. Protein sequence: CASSSLGGNTEAFF.

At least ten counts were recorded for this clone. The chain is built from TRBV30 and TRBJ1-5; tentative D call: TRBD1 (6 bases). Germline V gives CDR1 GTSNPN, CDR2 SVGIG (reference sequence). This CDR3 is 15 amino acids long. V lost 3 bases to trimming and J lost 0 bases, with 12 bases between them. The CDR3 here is CAWSRGADSNQPQHF. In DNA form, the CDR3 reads TGTGCCTGGAGCCGGGGGGCGGATAGCAATCAGCCCCAGCATTTT. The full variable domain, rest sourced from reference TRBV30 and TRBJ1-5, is SQTIHQWPATLVQPVGSPLSLECTVEGTSNPNLYWYRQAAGRGLQLLFYSVGIGQISSEVPQNLSASRPQDRQFILSSKKLLLSDSGFYLCAWSRGADSNQPQHFGDGTRLSIL.

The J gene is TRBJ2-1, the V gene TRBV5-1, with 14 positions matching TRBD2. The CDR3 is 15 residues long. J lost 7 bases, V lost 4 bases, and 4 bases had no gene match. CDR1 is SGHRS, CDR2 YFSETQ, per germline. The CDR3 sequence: CASSDRTSGGNEQFF. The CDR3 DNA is TGCGCCAGCAGCGATCGGACTAGCGGGGGGAATGAGCAGTTCTTC. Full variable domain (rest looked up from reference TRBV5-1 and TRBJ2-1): KAGVTQTPRYLIKTRGQQVTLSCSPISGHRSVSWYQQTPGQGLQFLFEYFSETQRNKGNFPGRFSGRQFSNSRSEMNVSTLELGDSALYLCASSDRTSGGNEQFFGPGTRLTVL.

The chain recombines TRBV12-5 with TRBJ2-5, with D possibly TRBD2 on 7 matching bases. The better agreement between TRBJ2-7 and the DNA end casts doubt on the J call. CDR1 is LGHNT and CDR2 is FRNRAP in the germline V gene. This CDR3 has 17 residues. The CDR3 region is CASGLPQGAGLFYEQYF. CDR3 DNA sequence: TGTGCTAGTGGTTTGCCACAGGGAGCGGGGCTATTCTACGAGCAGTACTTC.

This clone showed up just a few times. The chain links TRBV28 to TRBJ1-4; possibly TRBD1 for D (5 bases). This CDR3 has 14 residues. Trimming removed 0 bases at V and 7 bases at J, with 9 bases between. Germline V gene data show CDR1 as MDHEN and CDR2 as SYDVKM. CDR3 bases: TGTGCCAGCAGTTTATGGGGGGGGAGTGAAAAACTGTTTTTT. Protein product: CASSLWGGSEKLFF.

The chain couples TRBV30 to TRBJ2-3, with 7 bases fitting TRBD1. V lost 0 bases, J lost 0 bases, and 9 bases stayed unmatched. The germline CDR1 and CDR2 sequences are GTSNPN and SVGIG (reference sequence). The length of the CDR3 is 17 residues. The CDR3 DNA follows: TGTGCCTGGAGTGTTAGAGTTACAGGGGCTAGCACAGATACGCAGTATTTT. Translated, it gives CAWSVRVTGASTDTQYF.

The CDR3 DNA reads as TGTGCCAGCAGCGTAGCACAGGGGTTCGGAAACACCATATATTTT. It specifies CASSVAQGFGNTIYF. This chain joins TRBV9 and TRBJ1-3, with 7 positions matching TRBD1. Unmatched junction bases numbered 4, after V lost 0 bases and J lost 4 bases. The CDR3 covers 15 residues. CDR1 and CDR2 from the germline V gene are SGDLS and YYNGEE.

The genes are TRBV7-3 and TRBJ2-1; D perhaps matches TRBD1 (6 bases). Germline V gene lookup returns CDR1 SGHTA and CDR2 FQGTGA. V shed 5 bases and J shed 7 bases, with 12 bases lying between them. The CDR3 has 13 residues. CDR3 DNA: TGTGCCAGCAGCGCCGACAGGTCGAATGAGCAGTTCTTC. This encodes CASSADRSNEQFF.

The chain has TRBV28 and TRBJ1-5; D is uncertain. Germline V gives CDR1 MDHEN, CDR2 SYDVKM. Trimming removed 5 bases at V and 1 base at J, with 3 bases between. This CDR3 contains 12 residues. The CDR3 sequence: CASSISNQPQHF. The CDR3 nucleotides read TGTGCCAGCAGTATAAGCAATCAGCCCCAGCATTTT.

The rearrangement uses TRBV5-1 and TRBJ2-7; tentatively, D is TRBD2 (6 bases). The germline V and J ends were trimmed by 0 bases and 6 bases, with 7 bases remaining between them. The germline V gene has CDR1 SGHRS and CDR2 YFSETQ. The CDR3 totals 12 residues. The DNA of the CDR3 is TGCGCCAGCAGCTTGGAGGGAGGCGAGCAGTACTTC. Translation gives CASSLEGGEQYF.

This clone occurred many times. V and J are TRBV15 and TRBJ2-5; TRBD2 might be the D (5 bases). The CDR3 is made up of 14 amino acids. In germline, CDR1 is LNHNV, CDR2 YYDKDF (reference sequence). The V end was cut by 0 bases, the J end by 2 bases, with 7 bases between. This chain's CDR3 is CATSRDGSQETQYF. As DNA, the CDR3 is TGTGCCACCAGCAGAGATGGGAGTCAAGAGACCCAGTACTTC.

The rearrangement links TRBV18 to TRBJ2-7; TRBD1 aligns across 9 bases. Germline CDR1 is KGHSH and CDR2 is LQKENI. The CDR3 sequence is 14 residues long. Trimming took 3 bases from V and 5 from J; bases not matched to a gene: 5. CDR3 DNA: TGTGCCAGCTCACCCGGGACAGGGATACACGAGCAGTACTTC. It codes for CASSPGTGIHEQYF.

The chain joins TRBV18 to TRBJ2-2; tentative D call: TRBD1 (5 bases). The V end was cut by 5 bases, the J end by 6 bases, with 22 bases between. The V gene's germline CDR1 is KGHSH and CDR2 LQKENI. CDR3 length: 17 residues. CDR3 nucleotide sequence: TGTGCCAGCTCAGGCGATAATGTAGGGGCCGGAGCCGGGGAGCTGTTTTTT. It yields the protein CASSGDNVGAGAGELFF.

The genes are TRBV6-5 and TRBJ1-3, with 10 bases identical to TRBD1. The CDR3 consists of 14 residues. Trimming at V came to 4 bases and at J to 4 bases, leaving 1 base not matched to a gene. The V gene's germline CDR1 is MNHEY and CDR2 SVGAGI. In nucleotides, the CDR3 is TGTGCCAGCAGTTCGACAGGGGGCGGAAACACCATATATTTT. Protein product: CASSSTGGGNTIYF.

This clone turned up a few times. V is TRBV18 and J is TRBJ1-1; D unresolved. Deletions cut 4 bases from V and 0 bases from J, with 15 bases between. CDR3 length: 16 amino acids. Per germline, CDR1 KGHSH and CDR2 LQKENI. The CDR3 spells CASSQSGATMNTEAFF. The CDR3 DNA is TGTGCCAGCTCACAGAGTGGAGCTACCATGAACACTGAAGCTTTCTTT.

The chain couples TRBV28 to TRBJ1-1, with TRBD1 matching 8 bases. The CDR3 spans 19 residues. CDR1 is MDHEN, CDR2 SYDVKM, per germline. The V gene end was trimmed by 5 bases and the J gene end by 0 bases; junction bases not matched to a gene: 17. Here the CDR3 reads CASSLPSPGQVVLNTEAFF. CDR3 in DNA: TGTGCCAGCAGTCTACCCTCGCCGGGACAGGTAGTTCTGAACACTGAAGCTTTCTTT. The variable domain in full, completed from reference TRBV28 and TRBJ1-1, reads DVKVTQSSRYLVKRTGEKVFLECVQDMDHENMFWYRQDPGLGLRLIYFSYDVKMKEKGDIPEGYSVSREKKERFSLILESASTNQTSMYLCASSLPSPGQVVLNTEAFFGQGTRLTVV.